This entry features one T cell receptor beta chain sequence. This sample is drawn from a study of blood T cell repertoires in COVID-19. Study-level information: Collection of acute and convalescent COVID-19 samples took place in the United States, Italy and Spain. T cells, B-cell-depleted T cells, or PBMCs provided the cDNA or gDNA that served as material.

The CDR3 runs 15 residues. Trimming took 5 bases from V and 6 from J; bases not matched to a gene: 10. CDR1 SGHAT and CDR2 FQNNGV come from the germline V gene. Sequencing used immunoSEQ multiplex PCR; TCRdb keeps in-frame clones, though not all of them. The top ten clones hold 3.6% of a sample with a few hundred thousand clones, approximately 82% of them seen once. This chain uses TRBV11-2 with TRBJ1-2; 9 positions agree with TRBD1. Sequencing used peripheral blood. The receptor comes from a woman aged 80 or over with acute or convalescent COVID-19. The CDR3 nucleotides are TGTGCCAGCAGCAAGGACAGGGGCGTAGTTGATGGCTACACCTTC. This codes for CASSKDRGVVDGYTF.